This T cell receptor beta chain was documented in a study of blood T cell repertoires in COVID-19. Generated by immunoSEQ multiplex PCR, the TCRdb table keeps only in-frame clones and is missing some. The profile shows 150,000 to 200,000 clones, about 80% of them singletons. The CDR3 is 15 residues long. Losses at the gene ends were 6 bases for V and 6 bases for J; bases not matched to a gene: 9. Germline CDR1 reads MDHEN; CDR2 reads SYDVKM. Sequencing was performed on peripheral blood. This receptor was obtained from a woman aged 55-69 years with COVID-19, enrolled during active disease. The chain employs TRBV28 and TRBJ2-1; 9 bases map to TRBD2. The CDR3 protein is CASSRSGRSFNEQFF. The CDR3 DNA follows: TGTGCCAGCAGCCGTAGCGGGAGATCTTTCAATGAGCAGTTCTTC. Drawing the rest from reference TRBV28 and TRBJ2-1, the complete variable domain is DVKVTQSSRYLVKRTGEKVFLECVQDMDHENMFWYRQDPGLGLRLIYFSYDVKMKEKGDIPEGYSVSREKKERFSLILESASTNQTSMYLCASSRSGRSFNEQFFGPGTRLTVL.